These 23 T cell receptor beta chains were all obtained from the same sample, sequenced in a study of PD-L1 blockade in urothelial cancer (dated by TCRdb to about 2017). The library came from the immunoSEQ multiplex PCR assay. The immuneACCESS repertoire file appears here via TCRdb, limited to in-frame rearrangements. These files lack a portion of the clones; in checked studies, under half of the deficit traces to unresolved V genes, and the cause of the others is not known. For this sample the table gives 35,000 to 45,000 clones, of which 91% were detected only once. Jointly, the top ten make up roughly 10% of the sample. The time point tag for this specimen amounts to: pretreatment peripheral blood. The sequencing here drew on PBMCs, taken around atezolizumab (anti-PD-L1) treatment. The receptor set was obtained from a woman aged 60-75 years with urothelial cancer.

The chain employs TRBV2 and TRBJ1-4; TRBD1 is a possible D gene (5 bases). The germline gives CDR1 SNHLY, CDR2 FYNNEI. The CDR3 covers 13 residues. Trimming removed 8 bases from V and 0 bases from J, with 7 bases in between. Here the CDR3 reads CASWGATNEKLFF. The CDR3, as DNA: TGTGCCAGCTGGGGCGCAACTAATGAAAAACTGTTTTTT.

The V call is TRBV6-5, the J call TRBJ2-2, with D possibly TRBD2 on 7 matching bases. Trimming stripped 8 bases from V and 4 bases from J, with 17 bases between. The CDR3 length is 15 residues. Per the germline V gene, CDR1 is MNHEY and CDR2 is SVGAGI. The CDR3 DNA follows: TGTGCCAGCCGCCGCGGGGGCGCCTCCACCGGGGAGCTGTTTTTT. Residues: CASRRGGASTGELFF.

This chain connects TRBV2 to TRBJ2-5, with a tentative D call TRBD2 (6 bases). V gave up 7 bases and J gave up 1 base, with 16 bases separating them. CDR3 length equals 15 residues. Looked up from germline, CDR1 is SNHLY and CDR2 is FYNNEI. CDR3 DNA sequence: TGTGCCAGCAAAAGGGCGGGGAGCCCCCAAGAGACCCAGTACTTC. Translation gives CASKRAGSPQETQYF.

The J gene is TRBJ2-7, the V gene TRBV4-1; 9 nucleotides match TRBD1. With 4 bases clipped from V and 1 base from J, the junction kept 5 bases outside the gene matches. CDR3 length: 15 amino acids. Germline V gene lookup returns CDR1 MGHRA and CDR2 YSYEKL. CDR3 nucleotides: TGCGCCAGCAGCCCCTTGACAGGGGGGTCCTACGAGCAGTACTTC. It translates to CASSPLTGGSYEQYF.

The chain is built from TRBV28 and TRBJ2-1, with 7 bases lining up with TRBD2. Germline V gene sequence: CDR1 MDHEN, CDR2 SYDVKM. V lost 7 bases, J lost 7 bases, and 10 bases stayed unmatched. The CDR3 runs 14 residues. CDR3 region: CASIETSLVNEQFF. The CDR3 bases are TGTGCCAGCATAGAGACTAGCCTTGTTAATGAGCAGTTCTTC.

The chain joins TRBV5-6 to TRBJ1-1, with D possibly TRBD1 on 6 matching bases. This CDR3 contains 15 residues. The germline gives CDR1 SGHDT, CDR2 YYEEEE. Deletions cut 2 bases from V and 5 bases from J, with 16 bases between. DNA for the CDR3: TGTGCCAGCAGCTTTACGTCAGGGGTAGGGACTGAAGCTTTCTTT. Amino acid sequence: CASSFTSGVGTEAFF.

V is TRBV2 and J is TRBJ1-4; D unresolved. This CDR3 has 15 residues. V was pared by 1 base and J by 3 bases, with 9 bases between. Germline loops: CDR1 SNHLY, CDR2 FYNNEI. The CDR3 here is CASSEEVRSNEKLFF. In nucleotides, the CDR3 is TGTGCCAGCAGTGAAGAAGTCAGGTCTAATGAAAAACTGTTTTTT.

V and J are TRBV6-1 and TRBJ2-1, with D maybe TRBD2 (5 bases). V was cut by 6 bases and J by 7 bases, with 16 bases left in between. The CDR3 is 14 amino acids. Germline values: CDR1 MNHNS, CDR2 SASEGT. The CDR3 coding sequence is TGTGCCAGCAGGGCGGAGGAGAGATGGAATGAGCAGTTCTTC. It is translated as CASRAEERWNEQFF.

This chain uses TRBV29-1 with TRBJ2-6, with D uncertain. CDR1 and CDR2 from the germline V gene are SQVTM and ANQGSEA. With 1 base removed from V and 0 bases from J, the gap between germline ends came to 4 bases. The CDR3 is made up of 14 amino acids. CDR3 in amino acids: CSVEASSGANVLTF. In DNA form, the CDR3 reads TGCAGCGTTGAAGCGAGCTCTGGGGCCAACGTCCTGACTTTC.

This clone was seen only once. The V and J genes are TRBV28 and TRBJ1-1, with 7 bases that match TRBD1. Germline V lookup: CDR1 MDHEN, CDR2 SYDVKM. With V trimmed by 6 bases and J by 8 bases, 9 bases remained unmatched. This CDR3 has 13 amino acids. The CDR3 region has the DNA TGTGCCAGCAGCCTGACAGGGATTTTCGAAGCTTTCTTT. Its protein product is CASSLTGIFEAFF.

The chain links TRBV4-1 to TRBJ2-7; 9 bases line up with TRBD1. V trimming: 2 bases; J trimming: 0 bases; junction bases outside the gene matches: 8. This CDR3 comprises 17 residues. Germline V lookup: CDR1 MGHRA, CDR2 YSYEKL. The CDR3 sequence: CASSQYYGTGLSYEQYF. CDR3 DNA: TGCGCCAGCAGCCAATATTACGGGACAGGGCTCTCCTACGAGCAGTACTTC.

The CDR3 coding sequence is TGTGCCAGCAGTGACGGGCAGGGGTACAATGAGCAGTTCTTC. It specifies CASSDGQGYNEQFF. J is TRBJ2-1 and V is TRBV6-4, with D perhaps TRBD1 (6 bases). Germline V gene data show CDR1 as MRHNA and CDR2 as SNTAGT. V lost 2 bases and J lost 4, with 9 bases in between. The CDR3 covers 14 residues.

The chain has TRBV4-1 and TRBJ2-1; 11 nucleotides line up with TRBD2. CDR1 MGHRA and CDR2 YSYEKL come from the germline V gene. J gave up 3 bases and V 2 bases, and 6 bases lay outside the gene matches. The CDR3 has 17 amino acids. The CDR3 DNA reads TGCGCCAGCAGCCAACGATGGACTAGCGGGTTCTACAATGAGCAGTTCTTC. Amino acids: CASSQRWTSGFYNEQFF.

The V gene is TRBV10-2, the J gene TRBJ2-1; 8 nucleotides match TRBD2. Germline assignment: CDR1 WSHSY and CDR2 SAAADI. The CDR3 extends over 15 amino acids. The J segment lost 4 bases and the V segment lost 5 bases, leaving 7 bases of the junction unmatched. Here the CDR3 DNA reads TGCGCCAGCAGTTTCCCCGGGGGGGCATACAATGAGCAGTTCTTC. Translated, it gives CASSFPGGAYNEQFF.

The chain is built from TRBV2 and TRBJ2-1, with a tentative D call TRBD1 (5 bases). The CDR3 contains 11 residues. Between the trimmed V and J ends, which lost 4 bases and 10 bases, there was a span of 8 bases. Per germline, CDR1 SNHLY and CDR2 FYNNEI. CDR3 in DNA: TGTGCCAGCAGTGCGACAGTGGAGCAGTTCTTC. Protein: CASSATVEQFF.

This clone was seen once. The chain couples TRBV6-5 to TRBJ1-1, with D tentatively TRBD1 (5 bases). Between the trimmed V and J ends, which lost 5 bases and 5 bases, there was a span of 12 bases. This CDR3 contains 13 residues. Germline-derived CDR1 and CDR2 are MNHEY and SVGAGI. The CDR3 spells CASSRGGGTEAFF. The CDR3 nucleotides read TGTGCCAGCAGTCGCGGGGGGGGAACTGAAGCTTTCTTT.

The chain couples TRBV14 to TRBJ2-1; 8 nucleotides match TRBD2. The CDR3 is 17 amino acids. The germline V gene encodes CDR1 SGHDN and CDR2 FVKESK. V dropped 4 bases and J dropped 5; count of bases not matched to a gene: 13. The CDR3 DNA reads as TGTGCCAGCAGCCGCCTAGGAGCGGGAGCAGGCCACAATGAGCAGTTCTTC. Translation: CASSRLGAGAGHNEQFF.

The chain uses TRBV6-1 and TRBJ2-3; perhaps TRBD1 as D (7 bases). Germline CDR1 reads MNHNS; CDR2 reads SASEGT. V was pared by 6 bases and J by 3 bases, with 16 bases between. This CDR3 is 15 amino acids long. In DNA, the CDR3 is TGTGCCAGCAGGGCCCAGGGGGGCGGGACAGATACGCAGTATTTT. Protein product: CASRAQGGGTDTQYF.

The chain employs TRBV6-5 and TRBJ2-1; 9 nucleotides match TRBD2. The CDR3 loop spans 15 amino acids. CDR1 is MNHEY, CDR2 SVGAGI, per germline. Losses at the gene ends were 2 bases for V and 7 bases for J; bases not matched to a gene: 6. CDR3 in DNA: TGTGCCAGCAGTTACGGGACTAGCCGGAGGAATGAGCAGTTCTTC. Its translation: CASSYGTSRRNEQFF.

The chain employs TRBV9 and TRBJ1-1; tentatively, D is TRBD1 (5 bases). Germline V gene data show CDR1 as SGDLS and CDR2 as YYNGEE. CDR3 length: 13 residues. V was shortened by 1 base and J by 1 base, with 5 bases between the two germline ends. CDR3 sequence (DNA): TGTGCCAGCAGCGTAACAGGGAACACTGAAGCTTTCTTT. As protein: CASSVTGNTEAFF.

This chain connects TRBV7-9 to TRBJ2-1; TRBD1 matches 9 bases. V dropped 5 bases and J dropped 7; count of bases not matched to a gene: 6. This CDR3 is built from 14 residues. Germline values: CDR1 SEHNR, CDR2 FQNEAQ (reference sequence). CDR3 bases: TGTGCCAGCAGCCCCCGGGACAGGGATAATGAGCAGTTCTTC. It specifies CASSPRDRDNEQFF.

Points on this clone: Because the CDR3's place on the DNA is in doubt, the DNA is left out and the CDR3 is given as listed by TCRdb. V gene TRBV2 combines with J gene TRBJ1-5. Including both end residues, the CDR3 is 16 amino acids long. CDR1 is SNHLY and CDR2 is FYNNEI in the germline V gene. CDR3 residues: CASSSSGTGGRQPQHF.

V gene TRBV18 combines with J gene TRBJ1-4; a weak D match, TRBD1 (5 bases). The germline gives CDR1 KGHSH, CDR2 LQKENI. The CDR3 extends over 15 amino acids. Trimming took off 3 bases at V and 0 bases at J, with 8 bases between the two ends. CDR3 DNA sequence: TGTGCCAGCTCACCGGACACACCAACTAATGAAAAACTGTTTTTT. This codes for CASSPDTPTNEKLFF. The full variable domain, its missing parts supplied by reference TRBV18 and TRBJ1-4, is NAGVMQNPRHLVRRRGQEARLRCSPMKGHSHVYWYRQLPEEGLKFMVYLQKENIIDESGMPKERFSAEFPKEGPSILRIQQVVRGDSAAYFCASSPDTPTNEKLFFGSGTQLSVL.